This T cell receptor (beta chain) was obtained from a study of OX40 agonist ivuxolimab in advanced cancers. Regarding the study in general: The costimulatory receptor OX40 (CD134) was targeted by ivuxolimab, a fully human IgG2 agonistic monoclonal antibody. Intravenous ivuxolimab was administered to patients every 2 weeks at six dose levels: 0.01, 0.1, 0.3, 1.5, 3 and 10 mg/kg. Among the approximately 50 dose-escalation patients, about 20 had hepatocellular carcinoma, approximately 15 melanoma, 9 renal cell carcinoma and 9 head and neck cancer. The dose-escalation cohort was 82.7% male with a mean age of approximately 59 years, ranging from 23 to 79. Prior anti-PD-1, anti-PD-L1 or anti-CTLA-4 therapy was permitted, and 40% to 50% of dose-escalation patients had received checkpoint inhibitors. Three dose-escalation patients achieved partial responses, one with hepatocellular carcinoma and two with cutaneous melanoma. The point of sequencing TCRbeta in the periphery was to test whether ivuxolimab changed TCR sequence diversity and drove clonal T-cell expansion. The monotherapy dose-escalation portion (N of about 50 patients) of the phase I ivuxolimab trial is reported in the paper.

For this clone: Its antigen is currently not known. No qualities accompany the bases; no much larger clone lies one base away.

The trial excluded patients who had a history of autoimmune disease or were on systemic immunosuppression. In every dose cohort, peripheral blood was drawn for TCR sequencing at baseline, cycle 4 day 1, and cycle 7 day 1. Samples were obtained from an open-label, multicenter, first-in-human phase I dose-escalation trial of ivuxolimab. Adults with locally advanced or metastatic head and neck squamous cell, hepatocellular, melanoma or renal cell carcinoma were enrolled in the trial. Before TCR sequencing, CD4+ T cells and CD8+ T cells were sorted from peripheral blood as separate populations. Counted from cysteine to phenylalanine, this CDR3 has 14 amino acids. Of the read, only the CDR3 DNA is kept; its 42 bases are in frame from base 1. The germline V gene (reference sequence) yields MNHEY for CDR1 and SMNVEV for CDR2. V drops 3 bases and J drops 3 bases, leaving 12 bases in between. Broader findings and caveats from the paper: After ivuxolimab, CD8+ T cells had more expanded clones than CD4+ T cells on average. Which antigens the clonally expanded peripheral T cells were specific for was not determined. Clonal expansion of both CD4+ and CD8+ blood T cells was observed from baseline to week 6 at doses 0.1 to 3.0 mg/kg. Low levels of normalized T-cell clonal expansion were also seen in some patients who did not respond. In partial responders in the 0.1-3.0 mg/kg groups, normalized peripheral clonal expansion was found to be among the lowest, especially among CD8+ T cells.

Genomic DNA was extracted from sorted cells for sequencing of the TCRbeta CDR3 region. The immunoSEQ Assay was used for sequencing of TCRbeta CDR3 regions. TCRdb stores this immuneACCESS table with in-frame sequences only. Part of the clones is absent; in the studies checked, under half of the shortfall reflects unresolved V genes, and no reason is known for the rest. This sample has about 52,000 clones in its table, and 90% to 95% of those were observed once. 24% of the sample belongs to the ten largest clones. The sequenced sample was CD4+ or CD8+ T cells sorted from blood, obtained in a trial of the OX40 agonist ivuxolimab. The receptor's source is an adult with an advanced solid tumor such as melanoma, head and neck, liver or kidney cancer. This chain is built from TRBV27 and TRBJ2-7; TRBD2 could be the D gene, as 6 bases match. The DNA sequence is as follows: TGTGCCAGCAGTTTTGGCCGGGGGAACTACGAGCAGTACTTC. Translated, this is CASSFGRGNYEQYF.